What follows describes a single T cell receptor beta chain. The antigen is not known. CDR1 is KGHSH, CDR2 LQKENI, per germline. The length of the CDR3 is 13 residues. V gave up 3 bases and J gave up 5 bases, with 10 bases separating them. This entry is derived from a study of CD8+ T cells in alopecia areata. General study points: Researchers report lesional scalp, most notably alopecia totalis/universalis, outstripped normal scalp in clonality. Mouse data revealed clearer TCR sharing than patient data did, a gap possibly tied to HLA.

cDNA serving as the sequencing template came from extracted, reverse transcribed RNA. Clones were read by immunoSEQ multiplex PCR, and TCRdb kept only the in-frame ones, dropping some. The sample contains hundreds of thousands of clones, 60% of which appear only once. Stated treatment: oral pan-JAK inhibitor, 5-10 mg twice daily. The starting material was CD4+ T cells sorted from blood, obtained around week 54, from a patient treated with tofacitinib. The receptor was isolated from a human donor with alopecia areata. J is TRBJ2-5 and V is TRBV18, with a possible D match to TRBD2 (5 bases). CDR3 bases: TGTGCCAGCTCACCCACGGGGTTGGAGACCCAGTACTTC. Encoded protein: CASSPTGLETQYF.